The TCR beta chain under discussion was sequenced for a study of human T cells and chemical hapten exposure (dated by TCRdb to the early 2020s). For context, the study as a whole: Libraries were pooled for sequencing, and per-sample TCR yields varied mainly because of small differences in library volumes within the pool. For every blood RNA sample, sequencing covered both the TCR alpha and TCR beta chains. The study tracked peripheral blood TCR repertoire changes in vivo during primary and secondary sensitization to the hapten diphenylcyclopropenone (DPC) in alopecia patients.

This clonotype was counted a few times. Its antigen has not been determined. No per-base quality is available; no much larger clone lies one base away. This sample's time point label indicates: healthy volunteer bleed at 2 weeks. Total RNA was extracted from unfractionated whole blood that had been collected in Tempus Blood RNA tubes. As TCR sequencing controls, about five healthy volunteers were used, with blood taken at day 0, 2 weeks and 6 weeks. Reading from cysteine to phenylalanine, the CDR3 counts 14 amino acids. The only DNA kept is the CDR3, 42 bases in frame from the first base. CDR1 and CDR2, looked up from the germline V gene, are SGHRS and YFSETQ. The germline V end is reduced by 0 bases and the J end by 5 bases; junction bases left unmatched: 1. Library method: RACE. The sequencer listed for this sample is NextSeq 500. During library preparation, unique molecular identifiers were attached to individual cDNA molecules so that TCRs could be counted quantitatively and reproducibly. On the study's bioinformatics: A median of approximately 100,000 TCRs per sample was observed, with a range of about 23,224 to 690,600. The Decombinator software suite was used to annotate V, J and CDR3 in the TCR reads. For PS versus PT1 abundance plots, all samples were subsampled to the same number of TCRs (28,000). Expanded TCRs were defined as absent before sensitization and observed at least eight times at the 2-week time point. Using fastp at Q25 and MiXCR, TCRdb reprocessed the public reads and kept productive beta chains. One record per CDR3 amino acid sequence lists the most common genes and DNA. In this record, the V and J calls reflect TCRdb's handling and not the investigators' own analysis. The sample table shows tens of thousands of distinct CDR3 sequences, and about 8.6% are seen once. In total, the top ten clones hold 2.9% of the sample.

Points the paper makes about the study in general: No change with DPC sensitization was found in the number of TCRs above 1 in 1000 frequency, and no evidence of global repertoire structure alterations was found. After repeated subsampling, the strength of the expansion versus patch-test correlation and the threshold at which it became significant changed.

The chain couples TRBV5-1 to TRBJ2-3, with 9 bases in between that match TRBD1. Material: whole blood. This TCR was recovered from a female donor in good health. Some clones in this sample may be carry-over from other donors' samples. The CDR3 protein sequence reads: CASSLGQGEDTQYF. The sequence in DNA is TGCGCCAGCAGCTTGGGACAGGGGGAAGATACGCAGTATTTT.